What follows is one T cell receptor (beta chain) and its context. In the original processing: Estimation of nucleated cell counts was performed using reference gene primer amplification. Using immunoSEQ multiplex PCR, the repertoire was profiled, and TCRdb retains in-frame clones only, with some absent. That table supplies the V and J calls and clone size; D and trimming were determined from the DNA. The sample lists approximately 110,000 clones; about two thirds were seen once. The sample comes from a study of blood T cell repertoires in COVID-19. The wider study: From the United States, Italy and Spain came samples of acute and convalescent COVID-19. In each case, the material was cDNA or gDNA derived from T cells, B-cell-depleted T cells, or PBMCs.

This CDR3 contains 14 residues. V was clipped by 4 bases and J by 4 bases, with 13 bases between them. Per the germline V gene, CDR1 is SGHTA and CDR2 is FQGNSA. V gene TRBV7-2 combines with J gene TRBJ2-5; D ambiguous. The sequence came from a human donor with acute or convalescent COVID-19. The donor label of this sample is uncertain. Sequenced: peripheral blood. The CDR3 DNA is TGTGCCAGCAGCTCCCCCCCCTCCCTAGAGACCCAGTACTTC. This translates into CASSSPPSLETQYF.